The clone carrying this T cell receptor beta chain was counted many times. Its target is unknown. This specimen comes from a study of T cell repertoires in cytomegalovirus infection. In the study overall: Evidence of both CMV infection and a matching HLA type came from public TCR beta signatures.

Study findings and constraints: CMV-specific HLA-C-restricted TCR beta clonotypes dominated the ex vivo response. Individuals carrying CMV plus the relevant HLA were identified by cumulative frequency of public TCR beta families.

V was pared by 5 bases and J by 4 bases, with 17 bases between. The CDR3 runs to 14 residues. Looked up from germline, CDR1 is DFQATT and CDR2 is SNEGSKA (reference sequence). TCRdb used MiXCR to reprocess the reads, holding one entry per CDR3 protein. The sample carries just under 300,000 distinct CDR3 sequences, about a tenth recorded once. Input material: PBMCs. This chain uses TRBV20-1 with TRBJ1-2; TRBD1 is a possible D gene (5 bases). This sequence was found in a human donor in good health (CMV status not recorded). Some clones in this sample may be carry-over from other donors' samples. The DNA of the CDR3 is TGCAGTGCTCGCCGAACGGGGACGGTCTATGGCTACACCTTC. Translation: CSARRTGTVYGYTF.